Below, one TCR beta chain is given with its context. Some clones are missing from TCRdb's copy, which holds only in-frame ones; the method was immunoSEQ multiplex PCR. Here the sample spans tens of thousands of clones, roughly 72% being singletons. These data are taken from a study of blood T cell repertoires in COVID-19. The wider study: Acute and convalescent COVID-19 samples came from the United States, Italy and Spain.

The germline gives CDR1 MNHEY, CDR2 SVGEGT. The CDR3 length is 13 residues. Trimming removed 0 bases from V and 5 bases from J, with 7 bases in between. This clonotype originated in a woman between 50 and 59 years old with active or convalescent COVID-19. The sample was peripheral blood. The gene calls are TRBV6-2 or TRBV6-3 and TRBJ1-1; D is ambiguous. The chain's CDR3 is CASSYSTGTEAFF. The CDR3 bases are TGTGCCAGCAGTTACTCGACTGGGACTGAAGCTTTCTTT.